These 19 T cell receptor beta chains were all obtained from the same sample, sequenced in a study of blood T cell repertoires in COVID-19. Only in-frame clones appear in the TCRdb table, and some are missing; sequencing was by immunoSEQ multiplex PCR. The sample shows 120,000 or so clones, approximately 80% of them seen only once. Sequencing was carried out using peripheral blood. The receptors were sampled from a human donor in a cohort sampled during active COVID-19.

This chain links TRBV12-3 or TRBV12-4 with TRBJ1-2; no clear D. The CDR3 extends over 12 amino acids. V was shortened by 7 bases and J by 3 bases, with 9 bases between the two germline ends. The CDR3 here is CASKTEYYGYTF. CDR3 bases: TGTGCCAGCAAAACAGAATACTATGGCTACACCTTC.

This clone appeared a few times. The chain combines TRBV18 with TRBJ1-6; 8 nucleotides align to TRBD1. The CDR3 sequence is 14 residues long. Germline V CDR1 and CDR2: KGHSH, LQKENI. The J segment lost 10 bases and the V segment lost 6 bases, leaving 8 bases of the junction unmatched. The CDR3 region is CASSQDRGRSPLHF. The CDR3 DNA reads TGTGCCAGCTCCCAAGACAGGGGTCGATCACCCCTCCACTTT.

The chain has TRBV28 and TRBJ1-3; D perhaps matches TRBD1 (5 bases). V dropped 2 bases and J dropped 0 bases, with 11 bases sitting between them. Germline lookup yields CDR1 MDHEN and CDR2 SYDVKM. The CDR3 runs to 16 residues. The CDR3 DNA reads TGTGCCAGCAGTTTAGGGGCTTGGAGCTCTGGAAACACCATATATTTT. This sequence encodes CASSLGAWSSGNTIYF.

V and J are TRBV5-1 and TRBJ2-1, with 11 bases aligning to TRBD2. The ends lost 4 bases at V and 2 bases at J; junction bases unmatched: 2. The CDR3 extends over 15 amino acids. CDR1 and CDR2 (germline): SGHRS, YFSETQ. In DNA, the CDR3 is TGCGCCAGCAGCGGGACTAGCGGAACCTACAATGAGCAGTTCTTC. Protein: CASSGTSGTYNEQFF.

V and J are TRBV28 and TRBJ2-4; 8 bases are shared with TRBD2. The CDR3 sequence is 14 residues long. CDR1 and CDR2 from the germline V gene are MDHEN and SYDVKM. J lost 5 bases, V lost 3 bases, and 3 bases had no gene match. Here the CDR3 DNA reads TGTGCCAGCAGTTTTAGCGGGGCGCAAAACATTCAGTACTTC. Its protein product is CASSFSGAQNIQYF.

The chain is built from TRBV7-6 and TRBJ2-7, with 7 bases identical to TRBD2. The germline V gene has CDR1 SGHVS and CDR2 FNYEAQ. V lost 5 bases to trimming and J lost 7 bases; unmatched junction nucleotides: 14. The CDR3 spans 15 residues. The CDR3 bases are TGTGCCAGCAGCCTACACGGGGGAGGGGCGCAAGAGCAGTACTTC. Amino acids: CASSLHGGGAQEQYF.

The chain combines TRBV6-2 or TRBV6-3 with TRBJ1-5; TRBD1 matches at 7 bases. Germline loops: CDR1 MNHEY, CDR2 SVGEGT. The CDR3 is made up of 17 amino acids. V lost 5 bases to trimming and J lost 4 bases; unmatched junction nucleotides: 14. This CDR3 reads CASSPGHRGRRNQPQHF. CDR3 bases: TGTGCCAGCAGTCCAGGGCACAGGGGAAGAAGGAATCAGCCCCAGCATTTT.

CDR3 sequence reads: CASSREAGLSGNTIYF. In nucleotides, the CDR3 is TGCGCCAGCAGCCGCGAGGCAGGGCTCTCTGGAAACACCATATATTTT. This chain uses TRBV5-1 with TRBJ1-3, with a weak D call TRBD1 (5 bases). Looked up from germline, CDR1 is SGHRS and CDR2 is YFSETQ. This CDR3 is 16 amino acids long. Trimming took off 4 bases at V and 0 bases at J, with 14 bases between the two ends.

This clone was picked up one time. The chain links TRBV7-8 to TRBJ2-5; TRBD2 matches at 13 bases. Germline values: CDR1 SGHVS, CDR2 FQNEAQ. With V trimmed by 4 bases and J by 5 bases, 4 bases remained unmatched. The CDR3 spans 15 residues. For the CDR3, the DNA is TGTGCCAGCAGCTCACTAGCGGGAGGGCGGGAGACCCAGTACTTC. Encoded protein: CASSSLAGGRETQYF. Full variable domain (outside the CDR3, taken from reference TRBV7-8 and TRBJ2-5): GAGVSQSPRYKVAKRGQDVALRCDPISGHVSLFWYQQALGQGPEFLTYFQNEAQLDKSGLPSDRFFAERPEGSVSTLKIQRTQQEDSAVYLCASSSLAGGRETQYFGPGTRLLVL.

V usage is TRBV20-1 and J usage is TRBJ2-3; D could derive from TRBD1 or TRBD2 (6 bases each). CDR3 length: 14 amino acids. CDR1 is DFQATT and CDR2 is SNEGSKA in the germline V gene (reference sequence). V was clipped by 5 bases and J by 5 bases, with 17 bases between them. CDR3 residues: CSAGGGQGRDTQYF. The CDR3 coding sequence is TGCAGTGCTGGTGGGGGGCAAGGGAGAGATACGCAGTATTTT.

The chain carries TRBV4-1 and TRBJ1-1; TRBD1 is a possible D gene (5 bases). This CDR3 is 11 amino acids long. Germline CDR1 and CDR2: MGHRA and YSYEKL. Trimming removed 3 bases from V and 9 bases from J, with 8 bases in between. CDR3 in amino acids: CASSQGGQAFF. The CDR3 region has the DNA TGCGCCAGCAGCCAGGGGGGACAAGCTTTCTTT.

V and J are TRBV27 and TRBJ1-2; 7 bases match TRBD1. Trimming cost V 3 bases and J 8 bases; bases outside gene matches: 21. CDR3 length: 18 amino acids. Germline V CDR1 and CDR2: MNHEY, SMNVEV (reference sequence). This CDR3 reads CASSFDPRDRSQVWGYTF. Written as DNA, the CDR3 is TGTGCCAGCAGTTTTGACCCGCGGGACAGATCTCAAGTCTGGGGCTACACCTTC.

The chain carries TRBV3-1 (or the pseudogene TRBV3-2) and TRBJ1-3, with D unresolved. Germline V gives CDR1 LGHDT, CDR2 YNNKEL (reference sequence). The CDR3 spans 12 residues. Deletions cut 3 bases from V and 4 bases from J, with 4 bases between. Here the CDR3 reads CASSQRGNTIYF. As DNA, the CDR3 is TGTGCCAGCAGCCAGCGGGGAAACACCATATATTTT.

The chain joins TRBV20-1 to TRBJ1-2; D might be TRBD1 (5 bases). Trimming cost V 3 bases and J 7 bases, with 21 bases left between them. Germline V gene sequence: CDR1 DFQATT, CDR2 SNEGSKA (reference sequence). The CDR3 consists of 15 residues. The CDR3, as DNA: TGCAGTGCTAGTAGGGGTTCGGGCTTACGGTCTGGCTACACCTTC. Its protein product is CSASRGSGLRSGYTF.

The rearrangement uses TRBV5-6 and TRBJ2-3; perhaps TRBD2 as D (6 bases). The CDR3 loop spans 16 amino acids. Germline V CDR1 and CDR2: SGHDT, YYEEEE. Trimming left V 3 bases short and J 0 bases short, with 14 bases between. The CDR3 loop reads CASSSLPGVSTDTQYF. CDR3 DNA: TGTGCCAGCAGCTCCCTTCCGGGGGTTAGCACAGATACGCAGTATTTT.

This sequence joins TRBV28 and TRBJ2-3; D possibly corresponds to TRBD1 (7 bases). V was cut by 11 bases and J by 6 bases, with 18 bases left in between. Germline assignment: CDR1 MDHEN and CDR2 SYDVKM. The CDR3 spans 13 residues. CDR3 sequence (DNA): TGTGCCCTCAGGGGGGACATAGAGGATACGCAGTATTTT. Its protein is CALRGDIEDTQYF.

The chain employs TRBV27 and TRBJ2-4; D perhaps matches TRBD1 (5 bases). The CDR3 extends over 16 amino acids. The germline V and J ends were trimmed by 5 bases and 3 bases, with 17 bases remaining between them. The germline CDR1 and CDR2 sequences are MNHEY and SMNVEV (reference sequence). The CDR3 DNA reads as TGTGCCAGCAGTCGCCTGGACGGACAAGGCAAAAACATTCAGTACTTC. This encodes CASSRLDGQGKNIQYF.

In its sample, this clone was seen a few times. V usage is TRBV10-3 and J usage is TRBJ2-3; 13 bases fit TRBD2. Per germline, CDR1 ENHRY and CDR2 SYGVKD. This CDR3 is 17 amino acids long. The junction had 7 bases not matched to a gene; V was cut back by 3 bases and J by 4 bases. The CDR3 nucleotides read TGTGCCATCAGTGATTCGACTAGCGGGAGGTTGGCAGATACGCAGTATTTT. As protein: CAISDSTSGRLADTQYF.

This rearrangement joins TRBV28 to TRBJ1-4; D possibly corresponds to TRBD1 (5 bases). Germline CDR1 MDHEN, CDR2 SYDVKM. The length of the CDR3 is 16 residues. The germline V and J ends were trimmed by 5 bases and 8 bases, with 21 bases remaining between them. This chain's CDR3 is CASSQLGGLDSEKLFF. CDR3 sequence (DNA): TGTGCCAGCAGTCAACTCGGGGGACTGGACTCCGAAAAACTGTTTTTT.